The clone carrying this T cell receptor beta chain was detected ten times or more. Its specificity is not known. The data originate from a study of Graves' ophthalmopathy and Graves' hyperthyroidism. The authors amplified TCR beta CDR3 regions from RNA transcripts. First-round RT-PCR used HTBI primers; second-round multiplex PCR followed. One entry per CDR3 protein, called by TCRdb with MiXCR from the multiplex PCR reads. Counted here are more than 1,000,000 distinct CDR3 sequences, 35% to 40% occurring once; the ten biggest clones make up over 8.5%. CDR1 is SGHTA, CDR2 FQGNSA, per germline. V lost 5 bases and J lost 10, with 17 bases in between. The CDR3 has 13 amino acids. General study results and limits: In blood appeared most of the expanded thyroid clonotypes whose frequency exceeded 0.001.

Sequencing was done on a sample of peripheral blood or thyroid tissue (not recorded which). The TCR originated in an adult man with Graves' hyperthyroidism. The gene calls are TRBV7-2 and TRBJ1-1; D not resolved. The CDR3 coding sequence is TGTGCCAGCAGCCGTGACCACGGAGACGGAGCTTTCTTT. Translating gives CASSRDHGDGAFF.